The 7 T cell receptor beta chains below come from one sample, sequenced in a study of identical twins. TCRdb re-derived calls from the 5' RACE reads in MiXCR, one entry per CDR3 protein. Counted here are 400,000 to 600,000 distinct CDR3 sequences, about a fifth occurring once; the ten biggest clones make up approximately 0.52%. These data are also associated with another study on yellow fever vaccine responses in identical twins.

The sample consisted of CD4+ T cells sorted from blood. Receptors originate from a young woman in good health.

In this sample, this clonotype turned up a few times. V gene TRBV7-8 combines with J gene TRBJ2-3; the D gene could be TRBD1 or TRBD2 (5 bases each). Trimming left V 3 bases short and J 3 bases short, with 13 bases between. The CDR3 spans 15 residues. The germline V gene has CDR1 SGHVS and CDR2 FQNEAQ. CDR3 residues: CASSFPGPGTDTQYF. In DNA form, the CDR3 reads TGTGCCAGCAGCTTCCCGGGGCCGGGGACAGATACGCAGTATTTT.

V is TRBV19 and J is TRBJ1-1; 8 bases match TRBD1. Germline V gene lookup returns CDR1 LNHDA and CDR2 SQIVND (reference sequence). The V gene end was trimmed by 6 bases and the J gene end by 4 bases; junction bases not matched to a gene: 7. CDR3 length: 14 amino acids. This chain's CDR3 is CASRTQGAFTEAFF. CDR3 coding DNA: TGTGCCAGTAGAACCCAGGGGGCGTTCACTGAAGCTTTCTTT.

The gene calls are TRBV3-1 and TRBJ2-6; D remains unclear. CDR3 size: 17 residues. Deletions cut 1 base from V and 3 bases from J, with 13 bases between. CDR1 and CDR2 from the germline V gene are LGHDT and YNNKEL (reference sequence). DNA of the CDR3: TGTGCCAGCAGCCAAGGGGATGGAACGGGTGGGGCCAACGTCCTGACTTTC. Its protein product is CASSQGDGTGGANVLTF.

Only a few counts were recorded for this clonotype. The chain recombines TRBV10-1 with TRBJ2-2; 9 bases align to TRBD2. The V gene's germline CDR1 is WNHNN and CDR2 SYGVQD (reference sequence). There are 18 residues in the CDR3. Trimming took 0 bases from V and 0 from J; bases not matched to a gene: 5. CDR3 loop: CASSESTLAGTNTGELFF. The CDR3 DNA is TGCGCCAGCAGTGAGTCGACGCTAGCGGGAACGAACACCGGGGAGCTGTTTTTT.

This clonotype was seen more than once but under ten times. Here the CDR3 reads CATSRGLAIGGTQYF. The CDR3 DNA is TGTGCCACCAGCAGAGGACTAGCGATCGGTGGTACGCAGTATTTT. The chain links TRBV15 to TRBJ2-3; 8 nucleotides line up with TRBD2. CDR3 length: 15 amino acids. Germline-derived CDR1 and CDR2 are LNHNV and YYDKDF (reference sequence). The V segment lost 1 base and the J segment 8 bases; nucleotides outside the gene matches: 8.

CDR3 coding DNA: TGCGCCAGCAGCCCCCTTGGGGGGGCGAACACTGAAGCTTTCTTT. It codes for CASSPLGGANTEAFF. V is TRBV5-1 and J is TRBJ1-1; perhaps TRBD1 as D (6 bases). The ends were cut back, 4 bases at V and 1 base at J, with 14 bases in the middle. The CDR3 has 15 amino acids. CDR1 and CDR2 from the germline V gene are SGHRS and YFSETQ.

The V gene is TRBV5-1, the J gene TRBJ2-4; D perhaps matches TRBD1 (6 bases). Trimming pared 4 bases from V and 6 bases from J, leaving 11 bases between. CDR1 is SGHRS and CDR2 is YFSETQ in the germline V gene. This CDR3 comprises 13 residues. The CDR3 nucleotides are TGCGCCAGCAGCCCCGAGGGGGTAAACATTCAGTACTTC. It codes for CASSPEGVNIQYF.